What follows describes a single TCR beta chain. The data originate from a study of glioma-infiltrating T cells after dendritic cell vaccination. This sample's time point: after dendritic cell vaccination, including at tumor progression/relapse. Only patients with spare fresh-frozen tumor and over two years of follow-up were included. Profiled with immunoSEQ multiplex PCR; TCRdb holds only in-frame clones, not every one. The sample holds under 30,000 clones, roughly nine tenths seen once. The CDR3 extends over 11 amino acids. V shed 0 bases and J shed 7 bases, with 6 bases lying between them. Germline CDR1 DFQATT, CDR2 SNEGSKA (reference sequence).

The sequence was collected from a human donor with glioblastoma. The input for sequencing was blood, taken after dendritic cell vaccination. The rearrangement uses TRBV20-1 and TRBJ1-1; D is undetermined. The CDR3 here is CSARDLLEAFF. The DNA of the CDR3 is TGCAGTGCTAGAGATCTCCTTGAAGCTTTCTTT.